This T cell receptor beta chain emerged from a study of CD8+CD57+ T cells in acquired aplastic anemia. Study in general: There were about 10.8 million reads, on average, for CD4+ cells from healthy donors. Study-level points and caveats: CD8+ Simpson's diversity in patients was not significantly different from that in controls. A set of around 30 CD8+ CDR3 sequences was shared between patients and controls, and these sequences appeared highly expressed in patients.

In this sample, this clonotype turned up many times. Its antigen is undetermined. Genomic DNA constituted the template upon which TCR beta VDJ and CDR3 profiling was performed. TCRdb fed the reads into MiXCR, producing one record per CDR3 protein. The repertoire holds 180,000 or so distinct CDR3 sequences, with approximately 49% as singletons. The CDR3 length is 14 residues. V gave up 6 bases and J gave up 5 bases; unmatched junction bases: 9. Germline V gene sequence: CDR1 SEHNR, CDR2 FQNEAQ (reference sequence). This sequence joins TRBV7-9 and TRBJ1-2; TRBD1 matches at 7 bases. Material for sequencing was sorted CD4+, CD8+, or CD8+CD57+ T cells (not recorded which) from PBMCs. The clonotype comes from a human donor in good health. The CDR3 nucleotides are TGTGCCAGCAGAAGGGGGGACAGAGCTTATGGCTACACCTTC. Protein sequence: CASRRGDRAYGYTF. Looking up the rest from reference TRBV7-9 and TRBJ1-2 gives the full variable domain: DTGVSQNPRHKITKRGQNVTFRCDPISEHNRLYWYRQTLGQGPEFLTYFQNEAQLEKSRLLSDRFSAERPKGSFSTLEIQRTEQGDSAMYLCASRRGDRAYGYTFGSGTRLTVV.